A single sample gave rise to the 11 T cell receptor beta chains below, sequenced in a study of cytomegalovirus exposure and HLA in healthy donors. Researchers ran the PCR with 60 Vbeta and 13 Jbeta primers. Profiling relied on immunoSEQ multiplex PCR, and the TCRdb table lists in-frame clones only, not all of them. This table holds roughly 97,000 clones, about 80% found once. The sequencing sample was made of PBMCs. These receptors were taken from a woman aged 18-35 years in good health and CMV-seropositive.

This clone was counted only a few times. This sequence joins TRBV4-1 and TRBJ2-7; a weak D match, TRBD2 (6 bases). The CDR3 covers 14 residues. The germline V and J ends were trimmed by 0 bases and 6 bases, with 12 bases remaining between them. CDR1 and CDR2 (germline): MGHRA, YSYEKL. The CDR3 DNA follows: TGCGCCAGCAGCCAAGATCTGGCGGGACCCGAGCAGTACTTC. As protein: CASSQDLAGPEQYF.

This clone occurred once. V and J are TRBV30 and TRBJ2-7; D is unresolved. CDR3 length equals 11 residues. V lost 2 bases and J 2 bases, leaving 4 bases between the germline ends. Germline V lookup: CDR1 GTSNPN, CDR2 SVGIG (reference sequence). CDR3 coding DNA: TGTGCCTGGAGTCGTCCCTACGAGCAGTACTTC. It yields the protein CAWSRPYEQYF.

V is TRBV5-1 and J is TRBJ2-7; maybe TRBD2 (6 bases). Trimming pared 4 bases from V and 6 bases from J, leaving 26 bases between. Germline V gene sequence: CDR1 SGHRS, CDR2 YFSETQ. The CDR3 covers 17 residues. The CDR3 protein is CASSPKVASEGFGEQYF. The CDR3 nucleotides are TGCGCCAGCAGCCCTAAAGTCGCTAGCGAGGGATTCGGCGAGCAGTACTTC. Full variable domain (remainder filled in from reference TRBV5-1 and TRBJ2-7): KAGVTQTPRYLIKTRGQQVTLSCSPISGHRSVSWYQQTPGQGLQFLFEYFSETQRNKGNFPGRFSGRQFSNSRSEMNVSTLELGDSALYLCASSPKVASEGFGEQYFGPGTRLTVT.

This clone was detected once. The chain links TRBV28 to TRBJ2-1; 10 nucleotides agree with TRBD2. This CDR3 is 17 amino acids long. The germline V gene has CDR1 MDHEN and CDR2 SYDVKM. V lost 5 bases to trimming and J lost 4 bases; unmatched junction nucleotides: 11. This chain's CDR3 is CASSHRPGLAQYNEQFF. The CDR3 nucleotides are TGTGCCAGCAGTCATAGACCGGGACTAGCGCAATACAATGAGCAGTTCTTC.

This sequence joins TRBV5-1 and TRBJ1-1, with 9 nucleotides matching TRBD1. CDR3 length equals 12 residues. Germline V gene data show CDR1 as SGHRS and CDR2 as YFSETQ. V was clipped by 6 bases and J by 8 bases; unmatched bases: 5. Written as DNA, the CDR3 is TGCGCCAGCACCCCGGGACAGGGCGAAGCTTTCTTT. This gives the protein CASTPGQGEAFF.

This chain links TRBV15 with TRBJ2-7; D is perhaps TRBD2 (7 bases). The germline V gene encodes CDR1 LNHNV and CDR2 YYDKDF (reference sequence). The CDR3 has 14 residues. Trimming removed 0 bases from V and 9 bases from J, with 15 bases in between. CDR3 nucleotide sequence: TGTGCCACCAGCAGAGATCGGGGGGCGCCGGGGCAGTACTTC. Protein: CATSRDRGAPGQYF.

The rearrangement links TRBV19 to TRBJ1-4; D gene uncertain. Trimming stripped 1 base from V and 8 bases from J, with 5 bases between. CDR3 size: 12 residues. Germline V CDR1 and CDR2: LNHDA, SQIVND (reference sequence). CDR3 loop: CASSIGAEKLFF. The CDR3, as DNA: TGTGCCAGTAGTATAGGAGCCGAAAAACTGTTTTTT.

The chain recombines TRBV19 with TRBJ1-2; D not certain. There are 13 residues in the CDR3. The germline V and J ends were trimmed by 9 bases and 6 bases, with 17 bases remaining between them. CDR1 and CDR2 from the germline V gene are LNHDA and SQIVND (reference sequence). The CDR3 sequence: CASRVGALDGYTF. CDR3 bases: TGTGCCAGCCGGGTGGGTGCCCTTGATGGCTACACCTTC.

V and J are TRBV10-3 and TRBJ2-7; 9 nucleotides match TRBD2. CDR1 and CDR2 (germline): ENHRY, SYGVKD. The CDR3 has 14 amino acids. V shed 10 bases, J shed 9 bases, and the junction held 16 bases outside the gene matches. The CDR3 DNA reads TGTGCCACTGGGGGTGCGGTAGCGGGAGAGGTGCAGTACTTC. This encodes CATGGAVAGEVQYF.

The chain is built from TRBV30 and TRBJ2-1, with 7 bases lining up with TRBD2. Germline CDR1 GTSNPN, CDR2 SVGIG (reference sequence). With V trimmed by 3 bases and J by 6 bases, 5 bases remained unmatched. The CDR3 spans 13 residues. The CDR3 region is CAWSRGDFNEQFF. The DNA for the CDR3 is TGTGCCTGGAGCCGGGGGGATTTCAATGAGCAGTTCTTC. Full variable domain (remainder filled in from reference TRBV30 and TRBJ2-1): SQTIHQWPATLVQPVGSPLSLECTVEGTSNPNLYWYRQAAGRGLQLLFYSVGIGQISSEVPQNLSASRPQDRQFILSSKKLLLSDSGFYLCAWSRGDFNEQFFGPGTRLTVL.

The CDR3 DNA follows: TGTGCCAGCAGCTACCCGGACAGGGGAAACTATGGCTACACCTTC. This codes for CASSYPDRGNYGYTF. The chain joins TRBV7-9 to TRBJ1-2, with TRBD1 matching over 9 bases. The CDR3 is made up of 15 amino acids. Looked up from germline, CDR1 is SEHNR and CDR2 is FQNEAQ (reference sequence). V shed 4 bases and J 2 bases; nucleotides not matched to a gene: 5. The variable domain in full, with the rest retrieved from reference TRBV7-9 and TRBJ1-2, is DTGVSQNPRHKITKRGQNVTFRCDPISEHNRLYWYRQTLGQGPEFLTYFQNEAQLEKSRLLSDRFSAERPKGSFSTLEIQRTEQGDSAMYLCASSYPDRGNYGYTFGSGTRLTVV.